A single sample gave rise to the 5 T cell receptor beta chains below, sequenced in a study of breast tumors, draining lymph nodes, adjacent tissues. Samples came from axillary lymph nodes draining the breast cancer. TCRdb re-derived calls from the multiplex PCR reads in MiXCR, one entry per CDR3 protein. Of approximately 90,000 distinct CDR3 sequences in the sample, around 30% were seen once. Sequencing used axillary lymph node tissue. Every receptor here comes from a female donor with breast cancer. Some clones in this sample may be carry-over from other donors' samples.

For this clonotype: Compared with germline, one end of the junction differs, possibly owing to a read error. The V call is TRBV11-2, the J call TRBJ1-2; 8 bases fit TRBD1. The CDR3 covers 13 residues. CDR1 and CDR2 (germline): SGHAT, FQNNGV. The CDR3 region has the DNA TGTGCCAGCAGCTATCAGGGGGCAAATGGCCACACCTTC. This translates into CASSYQGANGHTF.

As to this clonotype: An end of the junction differs from the germline gene, which may be a read error. V usage is TRBV20-1 and J usage is TRBJ1-5, with TRBD1 as a possible D gene (5 bases). Germline CDR1 reads DFQATT; CDR2 reads SNEGSKA (reference sequence). The CDR3 is 13 residues long. CDR3 sequence (DNA): TGCAGTGCTAGGCGAGACAGTAATCAGCCCCAGCGTTTT. Protein: CSARRDSNQPQRF.

This clonotype was detected only once. One junction end does not reproduce the germline sequence, and a read error may be involved. J is TRBJ1-6 and V is TRBV12-3 or TRBV12-4, with TRBD1 matching 10 bases. The CDR3 covers 14 residues. The CDR3 nucleotides read TGTGCTAGCGGTGTGGGACAGGGGAATTCATCCCTCCACTTT. This translates into CASGVGQGNSSLHF.

This clonotype has ten or more counts. The chain links TRBV20-1 to TRBJ1-5, with D perhaps TRBD1 (5 bases). CDR1 is DFQATT, CDR2 SNEGSKA, per germline (reference sequence). The germline V and J ends were trimmed by 6 bases and 2 bases, with 8 bases remaining between them. This CDR3 has 12 residues. The CDR3 loop reads CSAGDGNQPQHF. CDR3 in DNA: TGCAGTGCAGGGGACGGCAATCAGCCCCAGCATTTT.

This clonotype was counted ten times or more. The chain combines TRBV29-1 with TRBJ2-7; 8 nucleotides match TRBD1. The CDR3 has 15 amino acids. V lost 4 bases, J lost 6 bases, and 14 bases stayed unmatched. CDR1 and CDR2 from the germline V gene are SQVTM and ANQGSEA. The CDR3, as DNA: TGCAGCGTTGTGGAAAGACAGGGGAGTGTGGGCGAGCAGTACTTC. Encoded protein: CSVVERQGSVGEQYF.